The clone carrying this T cell receptor (beta chain) turned up a few times. Template material for amplifying TCR beta CDR3 regions consisted of RNA transcripts. Researchers ran a first-round RT-PCR on the TCR CDR3 using the HTBI primer set. In TCRdb, the multiplex PCR reads were re-called with MiXCR into one record per CDR3 protein. The sample includes fewer than 850,000 distinct CDR3 sequences, roughly a sixth of them seen just once. This specimen comes from a study of T cells in Graves' hyperthyroidism and ophthalmopathy. Germline CDR1 is LGHNA and CDR2 is YSLEER. The CDR3 length is 16 residues. Trimming took 0 bases from V and 8 from J, leaving 14 bases between them.

The V and J genes are TRBV4-3 and TRBJ1-6; D may be TRBD1 (5 bases). The clonotype comes from a man aged 50 to 60 with Graves' hyperthyroidism. Sequenced input: blood. In nucleotides, the CDR3 is TGCGCCAGCAGCCAAGATTTGGGGGATTATGATTCACCCCTCCACTTT. It specifies CASSQDLGDYDSPLHF.